One and the same sample provided the 30 T cell receptor beta chains below, sequenced in a study of control samples from healthy donors and cancer patients. The repertoire was sequenced with immunoSEQ multiplex PCR; TCRdb's copy has only in-frame clones and lacks some. The sample has 90,000 or so clones, about nine tenths seen once; the top ten hold over 13%. Sequenced input: blood. The receptors derive from a woman between 65 and 79 years old in good health.

In its sample, this clone was seen once. CDR3 nucleotide sequence: TGCGCCAGCAGCTTGGGGACAGGGGGTTCCCTGAGCTCTGGAAACACCATATATTTT. Translating gives CASSLGTGGSLSSGNTIYF. This chain links TRBV5-1 with TRBJ1-3; 10 nucleotides line up with TRBD1. The CDR3 is 19 residues long. V trimming: 0 bases; J trimming: 0 bases; junction bases outside the gene matches: 9. Germline V gives CDR1 SGHRS, CDR2 YFSETQ.

V and J are TRBV3-1 (or the pseudogene TRBV3-2) and TRBJ2-3; 8 nucleotides agree with TRBD2. V shed 4 bases, J shed 2 bases, and the junction held 8 bases outside the gene matches. Germline V gene lookup returns CDR1 LGHDT and CDR2 YNNKEL (reference sequence). The CDR3 sequence is 16 residues long. The CDR3 is CASSPLTGGPTDTQYF. As DNA, the CDR3 is TGTGCCAGCAGCCCCCTCACGGGGGGGCCCACAGATACGCAGTATTTT.

This clone occurred a few times. V is TRBV12-5 and J is TRBJ1-1; D is perhaps TRBD1 (5 bases). The CDR3 is 16 amino acids. Trimming pared 0 bases from V and 4 bases from J, leaving 15 bases between. CDR1 LGHNT and CDR2 FRNRAP come from the germline V gene. The CDR3 loop is CASGLVPGLGVTEAFF. Here the CDR3 DNA reads TGTGCTAGTGGTTTGGTACCGGGGCTAGGGGTCACTGAAGCTTTCTTT. Drawing the rest from reference TRBV12-5 and TRBJ1-1, the complete variable domain is DARVTQTPRHKVTEMGQEVTMRCQPILGHNTVFWYRQTMMQGLELLAYFRNRAPLDDSGMPKDRFSAEMPDATLATLKIQPSEPRDSAVYFCASGLVPGLGVTEAFFGQGTRLTVV.

The rearrangement links TRBV3-1 (or the pseudogene TRBV3-2) to TRBJ1-2; 9 bases are a match to TRBD1. This CDR3 spans 19 amino acids. With V trimmed by 4 bases and J by 8 bases, 23 bases remained unmatched. Germline V gene lookup returns CDR1 LGHDT and CDR2 YNNKEL (reference sequence). CDR3 sequence: CASSRSNRGPSCLDWGYTF. The CDR3 DNA reads as TGTGCCAGCAGCCGATCAAACAGGGGGCCCAGTTGCTTAGATTGGGGCTACACCTTC.

The chain joins TRBV6-1 to TRBJ2-7, with D maybe TRBD1 (5 bases). Between the trimmed V and J ends, which lost 0 bases and 1 base, there was a span of 13 bases. CDR3 length: 16 residues. The germline gives CDR1 MNHNS, CDR2 SASEGT. This CDR3 reads CASSEAKAGLSYEQYF. The CDR3 region has the DNA TGTGCCAGCAGTGAAGCGAAGGCAGGGCTATCCTACGAGCAGTACTTC.

The CDR3 sequence is CASSLGQNYGYTF. The CDR3 DNA reads as TGTGCCAGCAGTTTAGGGCAGAACTATGGCTACACCTTC. The chain links TRBV12-3 or TRBV12-4 to TRBJ1-2; D gene ambiguous. V was cut by 1 base and J by 2 bases, with 5 bases left in between. The CDR3 has 13 residues.

The V gene is TRBV10-3, the J gene TRBJ2-7; D is unclear. V was pared by 0 bases and J by 7 bases, with 4 bases between. The CDR3 covers 11 residues. Germline CDR1 reads ENHRY; CDR2 reads SYGVKD. The CDR3 sequence is CAISESWEQYF. The CDR3 DNA reads TGTGCCATCAGTGAGTCTTGGGAGCAGTACTTC.

The chain links TRBV5-5 to TRBJ1-5, with 7 bases that match TRBD1. Germline V gene sequence: CDR1 SGHKS, CDR2 YYEKEE (reference sequence). The CDR3 runs to 15 residues. The trim removed 4 bases at V and 1 base at J, leaving 5 bases unmatched. The CDR3 region has the DNA TGTGCCAGCAGCGCGGGACAGCTAAGCAATCAGCCCCAGCATTTT. This encodes CASSAGQLSNQPQHF.

This chain uses TRBV19 with TRBJ2-7; D may match TRBD1 or TRBD2 (5 bases each). This CDR3 has 14 residues. The germline gives CDR1 LNHDA, CDR2 SQIVND (reference sequence). The V and J ends lost 5 bases and 5 bases respectively, with 16 bases between them. This CDR3 reads CASSYGGNIDEQYF. The CDR3 DNA reads TGTGCCAGTAGTTATGGGGGAAACATAGACGAGCAGTACTTC.

The CDR3 DNA follows: TGTGCCAGCAGTCTCCTGATGACAGGGGATTCACCCCTCCACTTT. Its translation: CASSLLMTGDSPLHF. This rearrangement joins TRBV7-2 to TRBJ1-6; 8 bases are shared with TRBD1. Per germline, CDR1 SGHTA and CDR2 FQGNSA. The CDR3 contains 15 residues. V shed 6 bases, J shed 8 bases, and the junction held 9 bases outside the gene matches. Full variable domain (missing parts from reference TRBV7-2 and TRBJ1-6): GAGVSQSPSNKVTEKGKDVELRCDPISGHTALYWYRQSLGQGLEFLIYFQGNSAPDKSGLPSDRFSAERTGGSVSTLTIQRTQQEDSAVYLCASSLLMTGDSPLHFGNGTRLTVT.

V and J are TRBV7-9 and TRBJ1-6; D remains ambiguous. In germline, CDR1 is SEHNR, CDR2 FQNEAQ (reference sequence). V dropped 3 bases and J dropped 7 bases, with 25 bases sitting between them. This CDR3 comprises 19 residues. Written as DNA, the CDR3 is TGTGCCAGCAGCTTTCACGTTGGGAGGCTGAACAATCCGAATTCACCCCTCCACTTT. It encodes CASSFHVGRLNNPNSPLHF.

This rearrangement joins TRBV2 to TRBJ1-5; maybe TRBD1 (5 bases). The CDR3 length is 13 residues. V gave up 3 bases and J gave up 9 bases, with 12 bases separating them. CDR1 is SNHLY, CDR2 FYNNEI, per germline. The CDR3 here is CASSDVGGWPQHF. The CDR3 coding sequence is TGTGCCAGCAGTGATGTGGGGGGTTGGCCCCAGCATTTT.

The chain uses TRBV7-2 and TRBJ2-5; D ambiguous. Germline lookup yields CDR1 SGHTA and CDR2 FQGNSA. The CDR3 loop spans 13 amino acids. Trimming pared 5 bases from V and 2 bases from J, leaving 9 bases between. The DNA for the CDR3 is TGTGCCAGCAGCCAGAGAATACAAGAGACCCAGTACTTC. This encodes CASSQRIQETQYF. Complete variable domain (other parts from reference TRBV7-2 and TRBJ2-5): GAGVSQSPSNKVTEKGKDVELRCDPISGHTALYWYRQSLGQGLEFLIYFQGNSAPDKSGLPSDRFSAERTGGSVSTLTIQRTQQEDSAVYLCASSQRIQETQYFGPGTRLLVL.

V gene TRBV7-2 combines with J gene TRBJ2-5; D is unclear. In germline, CDR1 is SGHTA, CDR2 FQGNSA. V gave up 2 bases and J gave up 2 bases, with 12 bases separating them. The CDR3 has 15 residues. As DNA, the CDR3 is TGTGCCAGCAGCTTAAAGTTGGCTGAACAAGAGACCCAGTACTTC. It yields the protein CASSLKLAEQETQYF. Full variable domain (outside the CDR3, taken from reference TRBV7-2 and TRBJ2-5): GAGVSQSPSNKVTEKGKDVELRCDPISGHTALYWYRQSLGQGLEFLIYFQGNSAPDKSGLPSDRFSAERTGGSVSTLTIQRTQQEDSAVYLCASSLKLAEQETQYFGPGTRLLVL.

The chain is built from TRBV5-4 and TRBJ1-3; no definite D call. V lost 6 bases and J lost 1, with 8 bases in between. The CDR3 runs 13 residues. Germline V lookup: CDR1 SGHNT, CDR2 YYREEE (reference sequence). This chain's CDR3 is CASMTQSGNTIYF. The CDR3 coding sequence is TGTGCCAGCATGACACAATCTGGAAACACCATATATTTT.

This clone occurred a few times. The rearrangement links TRBV11-3 to TRBJ1-1; D is unclear. The CDR3 has 12 residues. V lost 0 bases and J 7 bases, leaving 6 bases between the germline ends. Germline V gene lookup returns CDR1 SGHNT and CDR2 YENEEA. CDR3 protein: CASSLDRGEAFF. For the CDR3, the DNA is TGTGCCAGCAGCTTAGATCGAGGTGAAGCTTTCTTT.

The V gene is TRBV2, the J gene TRBJ2-2, with 11 nucleotides matching TRBD2. This CDR3 is 17 amino acids long. Germline CDR1 reads SNHLY; CDR2 reads FYNNEI. V trimming: 6 bases; J trimming: 5 bases; junction bases outside the gene matches: 11. The CDR3, as DNA: TGTGCCAGCAGCCCCTGGGGGACTAGCGGTGGAACCGGGGAGCTGTTTTTT. Translation gives CASSPWGTSGGTGELFF.

V gene TRBV7-2 combines with J gene TRBJ2-1; maybe TRBD2 (7 bases). CDR3 size: 15 residues. Per the germline V gene, CDR1 is SGHTA and CDR2 is FQGNSA. Trimming left V 5 bases short and J 4 bases short, with 15 bases between. CDR3: CASSLGGEAYNEQFF. As DNA, the CDR3 is TGTGCCAGCAGCCTAGGGGGGGAGGCTTACAATGAGCAGTTCTTC.

CDR3 sequence reads: CASSFNQGPQHF. The CDR3 DNA is TGTGCCAGCAGTTTTAATCAGGGGCCCCAGCATTTT. V is TRBV12-3 or TRBV12-4 and J is TRBJ1-5; possibly TRBD1 for D (5 bases). The CDR3 contains 12 residues. V lost 3 bases and J lost 9, with 9 bases in between.

The chain combines TRBV5-6 with TRBJ2-3; the match to TRBD2 covers 8 bases. From germline, CDR1 is SGHDT and CDR2 YYEEEE. The V segment lost 2 bases and the J segment 2 bases; nucleotides outside the gene matches: 7. This CDR3 region has 16 residues. CDR3 sequence (DNA): TGTGCCAGCAGCTTACCGAGCGGGGGACACACAGATACGCAGTATTTT. The encoded protein is CASSLPSGGHTDTQYF.

V usage is TRBV18 and J usage is TRBJ1-1, with 7 positions matching TRBD1. CDR3 size: 14 residues. Germline assignment: CDR1 KGHSH and CDR2 LQKENI. The ends lost 8 bases at V and 3 bases at J; junction bases unmatched: 9. CDR3 sequence (DNA): TGTGCCAGCAAACTTGACAGGGTTTACACTGAAGCTTTCTTT. This gives the protein CASKLDRVYTEAFF.

V gene TRBV20-1 combines with J gene TRBJ1-1, with D unresolved. The germline CDR1 and CDR2 sequences are DFQATT and SNEGSKA (reference sequence). Trimming shortened V by 3 bases and J by 0 bases, and 5 bases separated the two germline ends. The CDR3 has 12 amino acids. DNA for the CDR3: TGCAGTGCTAGTACCCTGAACACTGAAGCTTTCTTT. The encoded protein is CSASTLNTEAFF.

As to this clone: Other DNA sequences in this specimen translate into the identical CDR3. The genes are TRBV19 and TRBJ1-5; 7 nucleotides match TRBD1. CDR3 length equals 16 residues. V was pared by 4 bases and J by 2 bases, with 8 bases of the junction left unmatched. Germline V gene data show CDR1 as LNHDA and CDR2 as SQIVND (reference sequence). CDR3 residues: CASSTRQGGGNQPQHF. For the CDR3, the DNA is TGTGCCAGTAGTACGAGACAGGGAGGAGGCAATCAGCCCCAGCATTTT. Full variable domain (outside the CDR3, taken from reference TRBV19 and TRBJ1-5): DGGITQSPKYLFRKEGQNVTLSCEQNLNHDAMYWYRQDPGQGLRLIYYSQIVNDFQKGDIAEGYSVSREKKESFPLTVTSAQKNPTAFYLCASSTRQGGGNQPQHFGDGTRLSIL.

This sequence joins TRBV27 and TRBJ2-7, with 9 positions matching TRBD1. Germline CDR1 and CDR2: MNHEY and SMNVEV (reference sequence). J lost 4 bases, V lost 6 bases, and 13 bases had no gene match. The CDR3 sequence is 16 residues long. This CDR3 is CASRYGRGQGLYEQYF. The CDR3 DNA follows: TGTGCCAGCAGGTACGGCCGGGGACAGGGCTTATACGAGCAGTACTTC.

This chain uses TRBV9 with TRBJ2-3; possibly TRBD1 for D (6 bases). The CDR3 is made up of 14 amino acids. Germline-derived CDR1 and CDR2 are SGDLS and YYNGEE. Trimming stripped 2 bases from V and 4 bases from J, with 11 bases between. The CDR3 nucleotides read TGTGCCAGCAGCGTCGCCACAGGGTCAGATACGCAGTATTTT. It yields the protein CASSVATGSDTQYF.

DNA of the CDR3: TGTGCCAGTAGTACCTGGACTAGCGATATCTCAGATACGCAGTATTTT. Translation: CASSTWTSDISDTQYF. The rearrangement uses TRBV19 and TRBJ2-3; TRBD2 aligns across 9 bases. Trimming removed 4 bases from V and 4 bases from J; junction bases left unmatched: 9. CDR1 and CDR2 (germline): LNHDA, SQIVND (reference sequence). The length of the CDR3 is 16 residues.

This rearrangement joins TRBV5-6 to TRBJ1-2; weak D call: TRBD1 (6 bases). V dropped 0 bases and J dropped 4 bases, with 13 bases sitting between them. CDR3 length: 15 residues. CDR1 is SGHDT and CDR2 is YYEEEE in the germline V gene. The CDR3 region has the DNA TGTGCCAGCAGCTTGGTGGGGGCTGTCCCCTATGGCTACACCTTC. Its translation is CASSLVGAVPYGYTF.

The V call is TRBV3-1 (or the pseudogene TRBV3-2), the J call TRBJ1-1; 10 bases match TRBD1. CDR1 and CDR2 (germline): LGHDT, YNNKEL (reference sequence). V shed 6 bases and J 7 bases; nucleotides not matched to a gene: 5. The CDR3 has 13 amino acids. CDR3 in amino acids: CASRPGQGSEAFF. In nucleotides, the CDR3 is TGTGCCAGCAGACCGGGACAGGGGAGTGAAGCTTTCTTT.

This clone was counted once. The chain carries TRBV5-1 and TRBJ1-3; the match to TRBD1 covers 9 bases. Germline V lookup: CDR1 SGHRS, CDR2 YFSETQ. Trimming took 3 bases from V and 0 from J; bases not matched to a gene: 7. CDR3 length equals 17 residues. The CDR3 coding sequence is TGCGCCAGCAGCTGGACCGGGACAGGGCTCTCTGGAAACACCATATATTTT. It is translated as CASSWTGTGLSGNTIYF.

V and J are TRBV7-2 and TRBJ2-3, with 8 bases that match TRBD2. Germline CDR1 and CDR2: SGHTA and FQGNSA. J was trimmed by 5 bases and V by 5 bases; bases with no gene match: 6. The CDR3 is 14 amino acids. The CDR3 nucleotides read TGTGCCAGCAGCACTGGACTAGCTGGAGATACGCAGTATTTT. Amino acids: CASSTGLAGDTQYF.